This T cell receptor beta chain came from a study of cytomegalovirus exposure and HLA in healthy donors. The PCR contained 60 Vbeta and 13 Jbeta primers. Profiled with immunoSEQ multiplex PCR; TCRdb holds only in-frame clones, not every one. The repertoire includes 140,000 to 150,000 clones, roughly 74% of them detected once, and around 2.5% sits in the top ten. The CDR3 has 14 amino acids. Germline loops: CDR1 SGHTA, CDR2 FQGNSA. V trimming: 5 bases; J trimming: 8 bases; junction bases outside the gene matches: 10. Sequencing input: PBMCs. The rearrangement links TRBV7-2 to TRBJ1-2, with TRBD1 identical over 8 bases. The sequence was collected from a woman younger than 35 in good health and CMV-seropositive. The DNA for the CDR3 is TGTGCCAGCAGCCCTAGCCCGACAGGGGCCGGCTACACCTTC. Residues: CASSPSPTGAGYTF.